This entry features one T cell receptor beta chain sequence. This receptor's antigen is unknown. Nothing much larger sits one base from this clone, and base qualities are not available. Peripheral blood CD8+ and CD4+ T cells from healthy donors, Susac syndrome patients and multiple sclerosis patients were profiled by high-throughput TCR beta sequencing. Multiple sclerosis controls were treatment-naive patients with stable or active relapsing-remitting disease fulfilling revised McDonald criteria. Bulk CD8+ and CD4+ T cells were purified by magnetic negative isolation, while CD8+ TEMRA cells were enriched using FACS. Blood was drawn into EDTA tubes, processed within 24 hours, and PBMCs were isolated by density gradient centrifugation. PBMCs destined for TCR sequencing were cryopreserved in liquid nitrogen and later thawed in a 37 °C water bath. The sorted or isolated CD4+, CD8+ and CD8+ TEMRA cells reached a purity of at least 90%.

The sample originates from a study of CD8 T cells in Susac syndrome (dated by TCRdb to the late 2010s). With regard to the full study: Whether CD8+ T cell activation and differentiation in Susac syndrome was antigen driven was tested using repertoire sequencing. The paper as a whole reports these results and caveats: The number of individuals in the TCR sequencing and HLA analysis was acknowledged as relatively small.

RNA was extracted using the RNeasy kit, and about 0.45 to 1 microgram was reverse transcribed with random hexamers. The immunoSEQ multiplex PCR assay, which covers 54 Vbeta and 13 Jbeta segments, was used to amplify TCR beta CDR3 regions. PCR amplification bias was corrected using a synthetic template baseline for primer optimization and computational correction. As for how the authors treated the data: Reads were assigned to V, D and J genes according to IMGT and analyzed in immunoSEQ Analyzer, with only productive sequences retained. To calculate clonality, Shannon entropy was normalized by log2 of the number of productive unique sequences and then subtracted from one. Public and private clones were assessed among the 100 most prevalent clones of each patient and control. Clones were defined as Susac-specific if absent from the healthy and MS cohorts, from around 1,100 published viral clones and from other ImmuneACCESS disease sequences. Using fastp at Q25 and MiXCR, TCRdb reprocessed the public reads and kept productive beta chains. Here each entry gathers all rows of one CDR3 protein and keeps the most common genes and DNA. TCRdb assigned the V and J calls; the authors' analysis was not used. Recorded for this sample are approximately 210,000 distinct CDR3 sequences; roughly 96% of them occurred a single time. Around 0.099% of the sample is in the top ten clones.

The origin of this receptor is a human donor with multiple sclerosis. Input material: CD4+ T cells from PBMCs.

This receptor has the CDR3 CATPSGDSDSGNTIYF. The DNA sequence is TGTGCCACCCCGAGTGGAGACAGCGACTCTGGAAACACCATATATTTT. The rearrangement joined TRBV9 to TRBJ1-3; TRBD1 is a weak D gene call, 5 bases matching. The germline V gene sets CDR1 to SGDLS and CDR2 to YYNGEE. Cut back by 9 bases and 0 bases, the V and J ends lie 19 bases apart. Its CDR3 holds 16 amino acids, cysteine through phenylalanine. The kept DNA is CDR3 alone, 48 bases in frame from the first base.